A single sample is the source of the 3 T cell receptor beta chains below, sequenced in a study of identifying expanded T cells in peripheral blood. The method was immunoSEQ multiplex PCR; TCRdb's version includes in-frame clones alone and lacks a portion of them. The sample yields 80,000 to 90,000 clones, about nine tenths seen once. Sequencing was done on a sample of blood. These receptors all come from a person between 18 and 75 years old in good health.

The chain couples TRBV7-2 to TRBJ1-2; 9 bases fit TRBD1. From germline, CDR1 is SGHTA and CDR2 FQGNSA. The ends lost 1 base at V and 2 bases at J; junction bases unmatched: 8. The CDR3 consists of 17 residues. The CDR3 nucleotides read TGTGCCAGCAGCTTAGTCGGGACGGGACAGGGCAACTATGGCTACACCTTC. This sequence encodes CASSLVGTGQGNYGYTF.

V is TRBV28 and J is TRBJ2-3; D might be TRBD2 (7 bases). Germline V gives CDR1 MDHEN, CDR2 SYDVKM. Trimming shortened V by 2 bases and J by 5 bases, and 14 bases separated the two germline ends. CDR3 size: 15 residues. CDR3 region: CASSLGGGWGDTQYF. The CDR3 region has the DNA TGTGCCAGCAGTTTAGGGGGGGGCTGGGGAGATACGCAGTATTTT.

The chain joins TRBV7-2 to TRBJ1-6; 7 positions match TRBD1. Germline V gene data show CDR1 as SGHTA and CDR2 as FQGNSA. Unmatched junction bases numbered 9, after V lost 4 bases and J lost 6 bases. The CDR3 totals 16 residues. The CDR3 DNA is TGTGCCAGCAGCTCCCGGACAGGAGGAGGTAATTCACCCCTCCACTTT. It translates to CASSSRTGGGNSPLHF.